This TCR beta chain was identified during a study of PD-1 blockade in classical Hodgkin lymphoma. Study context: The patients were dosed with nivolumab 3 mg/kg, infused intravenously every 2 weeks. General observations from the study: At baseline, newly diagnosed patients reportedly showed less TCR diversity than healthy donors.

Sequenced by immunoSEQ multiplex PCR; TCRdb stores in-frame clones only, minus some. This sample has 43,000 or so clones, with just under 80% found just once. As to time point: cycle 4 day 1 (C4D1), after more than five weeks of nivolumab. All the patients suffered relapse after autologous stem cell transplantation, and brentuximab vedotin exposure differed. This clone was seen only a few times. Its antigen is not known. V shed 5 bases, J shed 3 bases, and the junction held 6 bases outside the gene matches. CDR1 is LGHNA and CDR2 is YSLEER in the germline V gene. The CDR3 covers 15 residues. The chain carries TRBV4-3 and TRBJ1-5; 8 bases align to TRBD1. The receptor comes from a human donor with classical Hodgkin lymphoma. This sample comprised peripheral blood mononuclear cells (PBMCs), obtained before the fourth cycle of nivolumab. In DNA, the CDR3 is TGCGCCAGCAGCTCACCGGGACAGGACAATCAGCCCCAGCATTTT. Protein product: CASSSPGQDNQPQHF.